The entry below describes one T cell receptor (beta chain). As yet, its antigen is unknown. Sequencing used immunoSEQ multiplex PCR; TCRdb keeps in-frame clones, though not all of them. The table lists around 700,000 clones, approximately 74% of them singletons. CDR1 is SQVTM, CDR2 ANQGSEA, per germline. Unmatched junction bases numbered 3, after V lost 7 bases and J lost 0 bases. CDR3 size: 13 residues. This specimen belongs to a study of shared clonotypes between healthy human individuals. Study-wide context: The people who gave samples were a couple of women and three men aged 18 to 49.

The study's findings and limits: It was observed that about 5% of naive CD4 clonotypes were shared across a few donors. Among non-shared clonotypes, generation probabilities were lower than among those shared by all four donors.

The TCR sequence derives from a woman aged 25 to 39 in good health. The specimen sequenced was memory CD4+ T cells sorted from blood. Subset noted: CD45RA-negative fraction. This chain uses TRBV29-1 with TRBJ1-5; the match to TRBD1 covers 7 bases. The CDR3 coding sequence is TGCAGCGCGGGGACAGATAGCAATCAGCCCCAGCATTTT. Amino acid sequence: CSAGTDSNQPQHF.